This T cell receptor beta chain was captured by sequencing in a study of T cells in Graves' hyperthyroidism and ophthalmopathy. This clonotype was found a few times. Germline CDR1 KGHSH, CDR2 LQKENI. This CDR3 is built from 14 residues. V was trimmed by 4 bases and J by 1 base, leaving 8 bases between them. Authors of the study amplified TCR beta CDR3 regions from RNA transcripts. First-round RT-PCR targeting the TCR CDR3 was performed with the HTBI primer set. TCRdb independently ran MiXCR on the multiplex PCR reads; one entry per CDR3 protein. The repertoire holds about 720,000 distinct CDR3 sequences, with 15% to 20% as singletons.

The chain uses TRBV18 and TRBJ2-1, with no clear D. The material sequenced was blood. The clonotype was recovered from a man in his late teens or twenties with Graves' hyperthyroidism. This chain's CDR3 is CASSQGFSYNEQFF. The CDR3 DNA reads as TGTGCCAGCTCACAGGGTTTTTCCTACAATGAGCAGTTCTTC.